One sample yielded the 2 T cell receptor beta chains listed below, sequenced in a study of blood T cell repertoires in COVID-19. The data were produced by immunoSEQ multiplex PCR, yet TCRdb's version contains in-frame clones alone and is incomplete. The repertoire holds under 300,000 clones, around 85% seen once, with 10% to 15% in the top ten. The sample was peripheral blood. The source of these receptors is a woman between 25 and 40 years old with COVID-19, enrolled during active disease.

Here the CDR3 reads CASSLERGGGAGELFF. CDR3 bases: TGTGCCAGCAGCTTGGAACGCGGGGGCGGGGCCGGGGAGCTGTTTTTT. This sequence joins TRBV5-6 and TRBJ2-2; D perhaps matches TRBD2 (7 bases). Trimming left V 0 bases short and J 6 bases short, with 15 bases between. The CDR3 has 16 residues. Per the germline V gene, CDR1 is SGHDT and CDR2 is YYEEEE.

The CDR3 bases are TGTGCCAGCAGCTTCAACGGGGGGAGCACAGATACGCAGTATTTT. Its protein is CASSFNGGSTDTQYF. The V gene is TRBV7-9, the J gene TRBJ2-3; 7 nucleotides match TRBD2. Trimming removed 3 bases from V and 0 bases from J; junction bases left unmatched: 3. The CDR3 contains 15 residues. The V gene's germline CDR1 is SEHNR and CDR2 FQNEAQ (reference sequence).